This T cell receptor (beta chain) appears in the sequencing data of a study of post-analysis software for immune sequencing data (dated by TCRdb to the mid-2010s). Regarding the research as a whole: Recorded disease courses included relapsing-remitting, secondary progressive and progressive-relapsing multiple sclerosis, with some patients lacking subtype annotation. A subset of samples was prepared in parallel using single-end sample barcoding, then pooled and co-amplified after Illumina adapter ligation. The patient repertoires were compared against 11 previously published healthy control repertoires obtained from donors aged roughly 6 to 28 years. Overall study results and their limits: When samples were clustered directly using the F measure, samples prepared in the same batch co-clustered strongly, which prompted a batch-effect correction. Normalized Chao1 diversity was significantly lower in multiple sclerosis patients than controls, suggesting substantial peripheral T-cell clonal expansion. The control group was slightly older than the multiple sclerosis patient group. A handful of TRBV segments, including TRBV5-6, TRBV5-1 and TRBV20-1, were significantly more frequent in patients than controls.

To demonstrate the VDJtools post-analysis software, the study profiled TCR beta repertoires from the peripheral blood of around 13 young patients with multiple sclerosis. The patients with multiple sclerosis were children and adolescents between 6 and 15 years of age. This clonotype appeared a single time. What this receptor recognizes is not known. Per-base qualities were not stored, and no clone one base away is much larger. Library generation was performed with PCR. Instrument on record: Illumina HiSeq 2500. Unique molecular identifiers were incorporated into TCR beta cDNA libraries to reduce PCR and sequencing biases. About 500,000 cDNA molecules were obtained for every 1 to 10 million input T cells, so each molecule roughly corresponded to one T cell. The patient libraries were prepared and sequenced using the same protocol as the earlier healthy control dataset. Within a given batch, samples were prepared together, multiplexed and sequenced on the same HiSeq lane. Per the original workflow: MIGEC was used to process the raw barcoded reads, and molecular identifier groups with only a single read were discarded before consensus assembly and CDR3 extraction. VDJtools was used for post-analysis of the clonotype tables, with diversity normalized by down-sampling every dataset to the smallest sample size. Repertoire overlap clustering matched CDR3 amino acid but not nucleotide sequences to correct batch-related cross-sample contamination. TCRdb's own reprocessing of the public reads used fastp at Q25 and MiXCR and kept productive beta chains. Records with the same CDR3 protein are collapsed into one entry carrying the most frequent genes and DNA. The V and J calls were not made by the authors but by TCRdb's processing. Within this sample are some 700,000 distinct CDR3 sequences, with roughly three fifths of them counted one time only. Jointly, the top ten make up about 11% of the sample.

Reading the germline V gene gives CDR1 SGHDT and CDR2 YYEEEE. The CDR3 contains 14 residues, cysteine and phenylalanine counted. Left in the record is the CDR3 DNA by itself, 42 bases read in frame from the first base. V is pared back by 3 bases and J by 1 base, with 10 bases lying between the germline termini. The chain links TRBV5-6 with TRBJ1-1; the D gene cannot be named for sure. The TCR sequence derives from a girl aged 2-15 years with multiple sclerosis. The sample was blood. The CDR3 corresponds to CASSCDHWNTEAFF. The base sequence is TGTGCCAGCAGCTGTGATCATTGGAACACTGAAGCTTTCTTT.